The clone carrying this T cell receptor beta chain has a count of ten or more. The antigen is unknown. This specimen belongs to a study of T-cell reconstitution after alpha-beta-depleted transplantation in children. The study, taken as a whole, reports: Reportedly, roughly two months post-transplant, alpha-beta T cells arose from several hundred expanded graft clones. It was surviving recipient T cells and thymic progenitors that gave some patients high TCRbeta diversity at day 60. When one year had passed after transplant, most T-cell counts and diversity came from newly produced T cells.

As it was prepared, the TCRbeta library received unique molecular identifiers. TCRdb re-called the PCR reads with MiXCR, one entry per CDR3 protein. Here the sample spans almost 500,000 distinct CDR3 sequences, about 11% being singletons. The CDR3 contains 15 residues. V lost 5 bases and J lost 2, with 14 bases in between. The receptor was isolated from a child between 2 and 9 years old with inherited bone marrow failure, due to receive a stem cell transplant. The material was PBMCs, obtained before TCRalphabeta/CD19-depleted stem cell transplant. V is TRBV12-3 or TRBV12-4 and J is TRBJ2-3, with D uncertain. This chain's CDR3 is CASSKRLEYTDTQYF. The CDR3 DNA reads TGTGCCAGCAGTAAACGACTGGAATACACAGATACGCAGTATTTT.